This TCR beta chain was sequenced during a study of siplizumab effects on memory and regulatory T cells. With V trimmed by 0 bases and J by 4 bases, 6 bases remained unmatched. Looked up from germline, CDR1 is SGHTA and CDR2 is FQGNSA. The CDR3 loop spans 15 amino acids. Some clones are missing from TCRdb's copy, which holds only in-frame ones; the method was immunoSEQ multiplex PCR. The sample holds roughly 82,000 clones, approximately 86% seen once. Study conclusions and caveats: Siplizumab gave mappable alloreactive CD4+ clones an average Treg-derived fraction of about 69%, against approximately 29% in controls.

As concerns this clone: Its antigen is as yet unknown.

Sequenced: Tregs sorted from blood. The J gene is TRBJ2-7, the V gene TRBV7-2; 7 nucleotides agree with TRBD1. This TCR came from a human donor in good health. In DNA, the CDR3 is TGTGCCAGCAGCTTAGCCGGGACAGCCATTTACGAGCAGTACTTC. This encodes CASSLAGTAIYEQYF.